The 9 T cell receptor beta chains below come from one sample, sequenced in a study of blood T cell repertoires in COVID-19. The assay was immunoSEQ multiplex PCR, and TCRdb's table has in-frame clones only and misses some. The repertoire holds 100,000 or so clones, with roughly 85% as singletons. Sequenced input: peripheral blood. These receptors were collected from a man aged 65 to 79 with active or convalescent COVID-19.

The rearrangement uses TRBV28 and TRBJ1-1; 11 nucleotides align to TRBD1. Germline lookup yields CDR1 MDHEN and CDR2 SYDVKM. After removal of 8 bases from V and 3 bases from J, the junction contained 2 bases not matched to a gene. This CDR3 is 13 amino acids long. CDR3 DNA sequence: TGTGCCAGCCGGACAGGGGGCGACACTGAAGCTTTCTTT. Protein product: CASRTGGDTEAFF. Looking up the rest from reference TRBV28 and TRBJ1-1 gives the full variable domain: DVKVTQSSRYLVKRTGEKVFLECVQDMDHENMFWYRQDPGLGLRLIYFSYDVKMKEKGDIPEGYSVSREKKERFSLILESASTNQTSMYLCASRTGGDTEAFFGQGTRLTVV.

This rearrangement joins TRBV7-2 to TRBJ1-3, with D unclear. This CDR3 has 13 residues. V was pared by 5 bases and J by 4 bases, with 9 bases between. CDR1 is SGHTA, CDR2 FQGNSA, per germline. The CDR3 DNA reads TGTGCCAGCAGCCTCTCACAGGGAAACACCATATATTTT. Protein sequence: CASSLSQGNTIYF.

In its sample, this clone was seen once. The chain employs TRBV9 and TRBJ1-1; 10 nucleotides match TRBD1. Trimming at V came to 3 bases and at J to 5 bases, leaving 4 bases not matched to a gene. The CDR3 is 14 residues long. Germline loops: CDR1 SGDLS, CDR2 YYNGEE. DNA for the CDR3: TGTGCCAGCAGCGCCGGGACAGGGGAAACTGAAGCTTTCTTT. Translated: CASSAGTGETEAFF.

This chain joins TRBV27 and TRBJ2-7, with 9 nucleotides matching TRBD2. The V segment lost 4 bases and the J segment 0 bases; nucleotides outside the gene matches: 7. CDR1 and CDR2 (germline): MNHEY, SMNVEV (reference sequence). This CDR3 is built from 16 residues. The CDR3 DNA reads TGTGCCAGCAGTTCCCTGGGAGCGGGAGGCTCCTACGAGCAGTACTTC. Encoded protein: CASSSLGAGGSYEQYF.

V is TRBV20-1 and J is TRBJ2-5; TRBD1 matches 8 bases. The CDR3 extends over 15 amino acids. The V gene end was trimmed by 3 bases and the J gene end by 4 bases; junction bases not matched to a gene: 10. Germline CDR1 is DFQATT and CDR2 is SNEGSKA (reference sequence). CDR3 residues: CSASRRTGSRETQYF. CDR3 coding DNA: TGCAGTGCTAGTCGCCGGACAGGGAGTCGAGAGACCCAGTACTTC.

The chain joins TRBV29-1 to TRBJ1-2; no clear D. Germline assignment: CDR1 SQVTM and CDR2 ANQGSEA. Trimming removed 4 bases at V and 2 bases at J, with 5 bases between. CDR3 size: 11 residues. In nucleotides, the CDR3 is TGCAGCGTTGTGGCCAACTATGGCTACACCTTC. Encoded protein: CSVVANYGYTF.

CDR3 residues: CASSQERFGELFF. CDR3 nucleotides: TGCGCCAGCAGCCAAGAGAGGTTTGGGGAGCTGTTTTTT. J is TRBJ2-2 and V is TRBV4-3; the D is unclear. The CDR3 spans 13 residues. The germline gives CDR1 LGHNA, CDR2 YSLEER. Trimming shortened V by 0 bases and J by 8 bases, and 7 bases separated the two germline ends.

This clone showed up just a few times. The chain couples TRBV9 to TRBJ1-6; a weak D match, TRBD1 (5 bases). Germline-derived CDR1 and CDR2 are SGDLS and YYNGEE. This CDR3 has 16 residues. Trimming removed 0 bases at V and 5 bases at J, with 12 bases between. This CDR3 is CASSVEAGPDNSPLHF. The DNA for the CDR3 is TGTGCCAGCAGCGTAGAAGCGGGACCGGATAATTCACCCCTCCACTTT.

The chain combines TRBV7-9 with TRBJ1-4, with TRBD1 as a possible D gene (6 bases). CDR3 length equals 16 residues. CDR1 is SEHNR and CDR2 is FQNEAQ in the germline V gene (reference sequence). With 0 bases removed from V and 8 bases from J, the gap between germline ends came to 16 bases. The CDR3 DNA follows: TGTGCCAGCAGCTTAGCGGGGGGGACATTTGTGGAAAAACTGTTTTTT. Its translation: CASSLAGGTFVEKLFF.